This T cell receptor beta chain was recorded in a study of human T cells and chemical hapten exposure listed by TCRdb under 2021. With respect to the entire study: For sensitization, 2% DPC in acetone was applied to a roughly 2 cm by roughly 2 cm area of upper inner arm skin. Throughout the study period of around 24 weeks, patients also received therapeutic DPC doses to the scalp every week. Patch testing was done on the upper back using Finn chambers containing 0.01% DPC, and results were scored after 6 days according to International Contact Dermatitis Research Group standards. The patient cohort, mostly female, included alopecia areata with under or over 50% scalp involvement, alopecia totalis and alopecia universalis. Libraries were combined into a pool for sequencing, and differences in TCR yield between samples came mainly from small differences in library volumes within the pool. Peripheral blood TCR repertoire changes were tracked in vivo in alopecia patients during primary and secondary sensitization to the hapten diphenylcyclopropenone (DPC). Blood was sampled from patients pre-sensitization (week 0) and at 2, 6 and about 24 weeks after DPC sensitization. Some 29 alopecia patients gave blood for TCR sequencing at one to four time points (pre-sensitization, 2, 6 and 24 weeks). On the study overall, not on this receptor specifically: After repeated subsampling, the strength of the expansion versus patch-test correlation and the threshold at which it became significant changed. No change with DPC sensitization was found in the number of TCRs above 1 in 1000 frequency, and no evidence of global repertoire structure alterations was found. Patch test score was positively correlated with the number of PT1 expanded TCRs, with significance at thresholds 8, 16 and 32 but not at 4. Expanded TCRs formed significantly more large CDR3 similarity clusters than pre-sensitization or healthy control sets, consistent with antigen-driven responses. All patients had alopecia, a presumed autoimmune disease, so their immune response might differ from that of healthy individuals.

A remark on this clonotype: Its specific antigen is unknown. No quality values exist for individual bases; no much larger clone is one base distant.

The library was made by RACE. The sequencer listed for this sample is NextSeq 500. During library preparation, unique molecular identifiers were attached to individual cDNA molecules so that TCRs could be counted quantitatively and reproducibly. Both TCR alpha and TCR beta chains were sequenced from each blood RNA sample. The study's processing was this. The median number of TCRs per sample was over 95,000, ranging from about 23,224 to 700,000. The Decombinator software suite was used to annotate the V, J and CDR3 of the TCR reads. Every sample was subsampled to the same number of TCRs (28,000) for the PS versus PT1 abundance plots. Expanded TCRs were defined as absent before sensitization and observed at least eight times at the 2-week time point. TCRdb's own reprocessing of the public reads used fastp at Q25 and MiXCR and kept productive beta chains. All rows with the same CDR3 protein become a single entry with the most common DNA and genes. V and J calls and clone size were set by TCRdb, not the authors. In this sample the table shows some 350,000 distinct CDR3 sequences, around 7% of which occur a single time. Clones ranked in the top ten supply 7.5% to 9% of the sample.

Explained via the paper, the time point label denotes: patch test 1, 2 weeks after DPC sensitization. The treatment or condition label, read with the paper, signifies: therapeutic diphenylcyclopropenone sensitization with weekly scalp DPC. At each patch-test visit, blood was drawn before the patch test was applied. To be eligible, patients had to be aged 18 to 70, diagnosed with alopecia and judged suitable for DPC therapy, while pregnant patients were excluded. Total RNA was extracted from unfractionated whole blood collected in Tempus Blood RNA tubes. The sequences come from whole blood, collected in connection with sensitization to the hapten diphenylcyclopropenone (DPC). The source of this sequence is a woman between 18 and 30 years old with alopecia areata. Some clones in this sample may be carry-over from other donors' samples.

The DNA reads as follows: TGTGCCAGCTCACCGTCGGGTCCCGGGAGCAATCAGCCCCAGCATTTT. Its product reads: CASSPSGPGSNQPQHF. Here the chain combines TRBV18 and TRBJ1-5; a confident D gene designation cannot be given. The CDR3, from cysteine to phenylalanine, totals 16 residues. The sequence is cut down to CDR3 DNA, 48 bases in frame from base 1. The germline V gene sets CDR1 to KGHSH and CDR2 to LQKENI. V drops 3 bases and J drops 1 base, leaving 13 bases in between.